This T cell receptor beta chain is from a study of cytomegalovirus exposure and HLA in healthy donors. Study-wide results and limits: By a later analysis, the bulk of CMV-associated TCR beta chains appeared HLA-restricted. One variant, a missense change in DCLRE1C, was linked in a later analysis to TCR beta V- and J-gene trimming. Some V segments (TRBV6-2 and TRBV6-3 among them) were excluded as indistinguishable. Earlier findings revealed that most TCR beta V segments proved productive either about 87% or about 30% of the time.

The ends were cut back, 4 bases at V and 0 bases at J, with 7 bases in the middle. The germline CDR1 and CDR2 sequences are ENHRY and SYGVKD. This CDR3 is 14 amino acids long. Researchers ran the PCR with 60 Vbeta and 13 Jbeta primers. Method: immunoSEQ multiplex PCR; TCRdb's copy keeps in-frame clones and lacks some. The table has 82,000 or so clones, around a tenth seen once. This clone turned up a few times. Its specificity is unknown. Sequenced: PBMCs. The source is a man in his 60s in good health and CMV-seropositive. The chain carries TRBV10-3 and TRBJ1-5; maybe TRBD1 (5 bases). The CDR3 bases are TGTGCCATCAGTGGGGGGGATAGCAATCAGCCCCAGCATTTT. Translation gives CAISGGDSNQPQHF.